This T cell receptor beta chain was recovered during a study of blood T cell repertoires in COVID-19. V shed 3 bases and J 6 bases; nucleotides not matched to a gene: 5. The CDR3 spans 14 residues. Per the germline V gene, CDR1 is SEHNR and CDR2 is FQNEAQ (reference sequence). TCRdb keeps only in-frame clones here, not all; method: immunoSEQ multiplex PCR. The sample has fewer than 450,000 clones, 88% seen once. This chain links TRBV7-9 with TRBJ2-7; 10 nucleotides align to TRBD2. Sequenced material: PBMCs or T cells enriched from blood (not recorded which). The TCR comes from a woman in her forties with acute COVID-19. CDR3 amino acids: CASSFSGGISEQYF. DNA of the CDR3: TGTGCCAGCAGCTTTAGCGGGGGGATTAGCGAGCAGTACTTC. Supplemented by reference TRBV7-9 and TRBJ2-7, the full variable domain reads DTGVSQNPRHKITKRGQNVTFRCDPISEHNRLYWYRQTLGQGPEFLTYFQNEAQLEKSRLLSDRFSAERPKGSFSTLEIQRTEQGDSAMYLCASSFSGGISEQYFGPGTRLTVT.